This TCR beta chain is drawn from a study of shared clonotypes between healthy human individuals (dated by TCRdb to the early 2020s). A note on the overall study: Three men and a couple of women, aged 18 to 49 years, made up the cohort. For each donor, CD4 naive and CD4 memory were each run on three plates, CD8 naive on two plates, and CD8 memory on one plate. Blood TCR repertoires of 5 or 6 healthy adults were deeply sequenced to estimate repertoire size and the extent of clonotype sharing between individuals. Between about 0.94 and 10 billion PBMCs per donor were obtained by leukapheresis. To increase sequencing depth and limit assay-specific biases, different laboratories used diverse techniques to prepare libraries and sequence TCR repertoires. Broad study findings and their caveats: Sampling was limited to blood, and TCR repertoires in tissue likely differ from TCR repertoires in blood. Naive subsets generally had larger estimated clonotype richness than memory subsets did. Compared with non-shared clonotypes, the clonotypes found in all four sorted-subset donors had higher generation probabilities. The genetic and exposure-history diversity represented was limited by the small number of donors. Incomplete sequencing was indicated by rarefaction of sorted-subset datasets, despite the large sequencing depth. Pairwise subsampling led to the expectation that sequencing depth would affect the degree of clonotype sharing among donors. When a few donors were compared, the shared fraction of clonotypes was approximately 5% for naive CD4, 3.5% to 4% for naive CD8, more than 2% for memory CD4, and approximately 0.4% for memory CD8.

Using the deep immunoSEQ assay, multiplex PCR amplified TCR CDR3 regions from genomic DNA. Extracted genomic DNA from each cell subset was spread evenly across all wells of several immunoSEQ 96-well plates, with each plate serving as a replicate. For sorted subsets, each replicate PCR was loaded with around 220 ng genomic DNA, equivalent to about 33,000 T cell genomes. The purified libraries were quantified using a Qubit 3.0 fluorometer, sized with a Bioanalyzer 2100, and then quantified again using the KAPA Library Quantification kit. Every immunoSEQ 96-well plate was sequenced on a separate single-read 150-cycle Illumina NextSeq 550 flow cell. Regarding the original processing steps: Because the immunoSEQ output included only junctional sequences and no quality scores, the filtering could not be the same as the filtering used for full-length reads. Sequences were annotated with PyIR, a Python wrapper for IgBLAST v1.9, using IMGT germline references to assign V/J genes and CDR3. Reads were filtered out if the reads had weak V/J assignments (E-value above 1e-6), no CDR3, stop codons, out-of-frame junctions, or ambiguous translated residues. V3J clonotypes were defined by identical inferred V gene, J gene, and CDR3 amino acid sequence. The percentage overlap between two repertoires was calculated by dividing the number of shared unique clonotypes by the size of the smaller repertoire. Richness of each repertoire was evaluated using RTK rarefaction, the Chao1 estimator, and Recon v2.1 estimates of unobserved clonotypes. OLGA was used to compute generation probabilities for all TCRbeta clonotypes that the gDNA method yielded from a handful of donors. TCRdb stores this immuneACCESS table with in-frame sequences only. Part of the clones is absent; in the studies checked, under half of the shortfall reflects unresolved V genes, and no reason is known for the rest. V, J and clone size are taken as reported in that table, and D and trimming were inferred from the DNA itself. In all, the sample holds about 980,000 clones, and 76% of those were seen once. The ten largest clones capture approximately 1.5% of the sample.

CDR1 and CDR2, looked up from the germline V gene, are SGHTA and FQGNSA. The junction carries 10 bases between V and J, which are trimmed by 4 bases and 0 bases respectively. Measured from the cysteine to the phenylalanine, the CDR3 is 14 residues long. Here the CDR3 DNA is all that survives: 42 bases in frame from base 1. This clone is a singleton in its sample. Its antigen remains unidentified. Base qualities are missing; no much larger clone stands one base away. Donors were healthy HIV-negative adults with no recently reported acute infections or vaccinations. Only Caucasian adults living in Nashville, Tennessee, USA were represented among the donors. CD4+ T cells were enriched by magnetic negative selection; naive cells were then positively selected on CD45RA, and the negative fraction formed the memory subset. After blood collection by leukapheresis, PBMCs were isolated using Ficoll-Histopaque density gradient centrifugation and then cryopreserved in the vapor phase of liquid nitrogen. Analytical flow cytometry was used to check the purity and quantity of each magnetically sorted T cell population. Each sorted fraction had its genomic DNA isolated and then quantified by UV absorbance on a Nanodrop 2000c.

Recombination connected TRBV7-2 to TRBJ2-7; the D segment could be TRBD2, given 6 matching bases. The sequencing input was memory CD4+ T cells sorted from blood. The cell subset or site label, read with the paper, signifies: CD45RA-negative fraction. The TCR sequence derives from a man between 18 and 35 years old in good health. At the DNA level, the sequence is TGTGCCAGCAGCTGGGACTCCCACTCCTACGAGCAGTACTTC. Its amino acids are CASSWDSHSYEQYF. The full variable domain, with segments outside the CDR3 supplied by the reference TRBV7-2 and TRBJ2-7 proteins, appears as GAGVSQSPSNKVTEKGKDVELRCDPISGHTALYWYRQSLGQGLEFLIYFQGNSAPDKSGLPSDRFSAERTGGSVSTLTIQRTQQEDSAVYLCASSWDSHSYEQYFGPGTRLTVT.